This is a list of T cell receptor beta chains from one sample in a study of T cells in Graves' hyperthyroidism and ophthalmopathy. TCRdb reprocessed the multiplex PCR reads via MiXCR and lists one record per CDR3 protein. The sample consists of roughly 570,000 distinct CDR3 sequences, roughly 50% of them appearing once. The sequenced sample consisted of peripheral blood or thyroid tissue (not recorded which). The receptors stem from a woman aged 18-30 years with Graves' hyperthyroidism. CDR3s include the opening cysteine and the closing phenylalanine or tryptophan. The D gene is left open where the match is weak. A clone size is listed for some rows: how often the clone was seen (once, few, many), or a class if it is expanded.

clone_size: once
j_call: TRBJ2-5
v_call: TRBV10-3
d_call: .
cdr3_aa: CAIGRVAETQYF
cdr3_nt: TGTGCCATCGGCAGGGTTGCGGAGACCCAGTACTTC

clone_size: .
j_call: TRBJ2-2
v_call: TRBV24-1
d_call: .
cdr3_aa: CATSDWGAGELFF
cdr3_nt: TGTGCCACCAGTGATTGGGGTGCCGGGGAGCTGTTTTTT

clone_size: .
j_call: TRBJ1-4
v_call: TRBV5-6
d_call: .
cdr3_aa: CASSSWEGLRNEKLFF
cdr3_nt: TGTGCCAGCAGCTCGTGGGAGGGCCTAAGGAATGAAAAACTGTTTTTT

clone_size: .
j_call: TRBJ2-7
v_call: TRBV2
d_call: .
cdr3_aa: CASSYPYDRYEQYF
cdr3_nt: TGTGCCAGCAGTTACCCTTACGACAGGTACGAGCAGTACTTC

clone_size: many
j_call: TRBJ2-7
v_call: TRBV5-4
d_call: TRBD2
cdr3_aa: CASSPRASGTYEQYF
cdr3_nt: TGTGCCAGCAGCCCGCGTGCTAGCGGGACCTACGAGCAGTACTTC

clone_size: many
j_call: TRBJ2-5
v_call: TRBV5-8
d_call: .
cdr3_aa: CASSLGVAQDASETQYF
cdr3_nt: TGTGCCAGCAGCTTGGGTGTTGCACAGGATGCTTCAGAGACCCAGTACTTC

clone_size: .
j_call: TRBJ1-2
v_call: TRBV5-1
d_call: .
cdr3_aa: CASSWGGGGYTF
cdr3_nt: TGCGCCAGCAGCTGGGGTGGTGGGGGCTACACCTTC

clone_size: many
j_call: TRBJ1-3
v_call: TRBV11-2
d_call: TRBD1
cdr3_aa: CASSLTGGAGNTIYF
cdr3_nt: TGTGCCAGCAGCCTGACAGGGGGCGCCGGAAACACCATATATTTT

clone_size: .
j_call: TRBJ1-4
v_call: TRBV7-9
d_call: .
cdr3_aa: CASRPGRGDEKLFF
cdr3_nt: TGTGCCAGCAGGCCCGGGAGGGGGGATGAAAAACTGTTTTTT

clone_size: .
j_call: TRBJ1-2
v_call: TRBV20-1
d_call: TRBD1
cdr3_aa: CSAQGRFNYGYTF
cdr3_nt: TGCAGCGCACAGGGGAGGTTTAACTATGGCTACACCTTC

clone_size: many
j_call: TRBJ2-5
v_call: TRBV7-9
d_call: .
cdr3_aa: CASSPPPGRRETQYF
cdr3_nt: TGTGCCAGCAGCCCGCCCCCGGGTAGGCGAGAGACCCAGTACTTC

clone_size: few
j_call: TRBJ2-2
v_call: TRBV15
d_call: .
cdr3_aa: CATSSDSGAGPNTGELFF
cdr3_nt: TGTGCCACCAGCAGTGACTCGGGGGCAGGCCCAAACACCGGGGAGCTGTTTTTT

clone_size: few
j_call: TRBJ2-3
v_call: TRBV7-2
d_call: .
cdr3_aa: CASSFVLSRGGDTQYF
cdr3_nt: TGTGCCAGCAGCTTCGTACTGTCTAGGGGAGGAGATACGCAGTATTTT

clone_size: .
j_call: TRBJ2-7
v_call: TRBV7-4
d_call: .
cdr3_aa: CASSSEDEQYF
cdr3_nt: TGTGCCAGCAGCTCGGAGGACGAGCAGTACTTC

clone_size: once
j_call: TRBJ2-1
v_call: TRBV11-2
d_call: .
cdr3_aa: CASSLALGPRLYNEQFF
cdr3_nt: TGTGCCAGCAGCTTAGCACTAGGTCCTAGGTTGTACAATGAGCAGTTCTTC

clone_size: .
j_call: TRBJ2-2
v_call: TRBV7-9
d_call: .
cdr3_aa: CASSSRVLTGELFF
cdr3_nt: TGTGCCAGCAGCTCACGGGTCCTCACCGGGGAGCTGTTTTTT

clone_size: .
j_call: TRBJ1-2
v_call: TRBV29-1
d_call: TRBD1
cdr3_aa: CSVGGQNSGYTF
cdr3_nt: TGCAGCGTGGGGGGACAGAACTCTGGCTACACCTTC

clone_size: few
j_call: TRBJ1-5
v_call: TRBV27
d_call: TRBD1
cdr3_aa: CASSSRDRDQPQHF
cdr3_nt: TGTGCCAGCAGTTCCCGGGACAGGGATCAGCCCCAGCATTTT

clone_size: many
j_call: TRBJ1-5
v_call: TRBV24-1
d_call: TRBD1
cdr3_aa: CATSARQGGQPQHF
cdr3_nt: TGTGCCACCAGCGCTAGACAGGGGGGGCAGCCCCAGCATTTT

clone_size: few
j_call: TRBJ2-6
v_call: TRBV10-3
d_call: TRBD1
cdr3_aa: CAISGPTGGNVLTF
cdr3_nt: TGTGCCATCAGTGGTCCGACAGGGGGCAACGTCCTGACTTTC

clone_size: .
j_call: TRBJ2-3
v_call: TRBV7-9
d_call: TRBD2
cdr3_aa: CASSFPGLAGPTDTQYF
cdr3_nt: TGTGCCAGCAGCTTTCCGGGACTAGCGGGACCCACAGATACGCAGTATTTT

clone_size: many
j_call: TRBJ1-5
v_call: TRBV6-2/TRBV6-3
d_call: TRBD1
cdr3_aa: CASSIDRARNQPQHF
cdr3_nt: TGTGCCAGCAGCATTGACAGGGCACGCAATCAGCCCCAGCATTTT

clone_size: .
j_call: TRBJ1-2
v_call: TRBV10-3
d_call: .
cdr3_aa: CAITPDAGVDGYTF
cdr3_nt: TGTGCCATCACGCCTGACGCGGGGGTTGATGGCTACACCTTC

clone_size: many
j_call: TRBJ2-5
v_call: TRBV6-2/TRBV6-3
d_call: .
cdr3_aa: CASSRTGDQETQYF
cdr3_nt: TGTGCCAGCAGTCGCACGGGGGATCAAGAGACCCAGTACTTC

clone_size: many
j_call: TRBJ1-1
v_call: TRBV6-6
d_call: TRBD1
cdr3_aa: CASSRPGQDTIAFF
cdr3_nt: TGTGCCAGCAGCAGGCCGGGACAGGACACTATAGCTTTCTTT

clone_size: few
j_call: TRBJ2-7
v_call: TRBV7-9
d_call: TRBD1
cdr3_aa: CASSLTGESNEQYF
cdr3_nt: TGTGCCAGCAGCTTAACAGGGGAGAGCAATGAGCAGTACTTC

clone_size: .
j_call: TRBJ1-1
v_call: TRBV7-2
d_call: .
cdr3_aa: CASSISTRNTEAFF
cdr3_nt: TGTGCCAGCAGCATCTCGACCCGGAACACTGAAGCTTTCTTT

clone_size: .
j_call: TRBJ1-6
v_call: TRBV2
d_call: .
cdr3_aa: CASSEAQGNSPLHF
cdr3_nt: TGTGCCAGCAGTGAAGCGCAGGGGAACTCACCCCTCCACTTT

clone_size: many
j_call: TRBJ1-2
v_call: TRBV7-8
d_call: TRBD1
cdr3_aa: CASGEGTGGGYGYTF
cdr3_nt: TGTGCCAGCGGGGAGGGGACAGGGGGAGGCTATGGCTACACCTTC

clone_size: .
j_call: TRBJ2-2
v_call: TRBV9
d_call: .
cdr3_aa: CASSAGWAAGTGELFF
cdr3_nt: TGTGCCAGCAGTGCCGGTTGGGCAGCCGGCACCGGGGAGCTGTTTTTT

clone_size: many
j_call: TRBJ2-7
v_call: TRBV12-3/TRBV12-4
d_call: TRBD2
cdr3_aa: CASSLTSGSRGEQYF
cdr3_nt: TGTGCCAGCAGTCTGACTAGCGGGAGTAGGGGCGAGCAGTACTTC

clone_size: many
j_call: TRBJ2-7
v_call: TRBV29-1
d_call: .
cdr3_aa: CSLIAGPTYEQYF
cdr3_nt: TGCAGCCTCATAGCCGGCCCCACCTACGAGCAGTACTTC

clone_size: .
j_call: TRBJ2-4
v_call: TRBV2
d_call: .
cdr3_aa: CASSEEVAKNIQYF
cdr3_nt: TGTGCCAGCAGTGAAGAGGTAGCCAAAAACATTCAGTACTTC

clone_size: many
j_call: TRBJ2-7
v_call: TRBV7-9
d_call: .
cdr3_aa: CASSLGRRTYEQYF
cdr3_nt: TGTGCCAGCAGCTTGGGCCGCAGGACCTACGAGCAGTACTTC

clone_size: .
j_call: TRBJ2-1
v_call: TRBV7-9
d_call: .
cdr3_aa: CASSLDYSYSEQFF
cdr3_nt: TGTGCCAGCAGCTTGGATTACTCCTACAGTGAGCAGTTCTTC

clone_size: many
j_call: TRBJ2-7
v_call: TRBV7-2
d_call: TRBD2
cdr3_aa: CASSSTSGTEQYF
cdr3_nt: TGTGCCAGCAGCAGTACTAGCGGGACCGAGCAGTACTTC

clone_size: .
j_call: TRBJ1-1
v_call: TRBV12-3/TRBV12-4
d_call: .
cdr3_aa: CASSFRDNANTEAFF
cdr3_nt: TGTGCCAGCAGTTTCCGGGACAACGCGAACACTGAAGCTTTCTTT

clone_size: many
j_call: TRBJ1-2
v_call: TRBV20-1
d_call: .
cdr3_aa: CSAREARSYGYTF
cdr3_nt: TGCAGTGCTAGAGAAGCCAGGTCCTATGGCTACACCTTC

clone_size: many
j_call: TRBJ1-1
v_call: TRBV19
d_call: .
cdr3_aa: CASETNTEAFF
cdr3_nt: TGTGCCAGCGAAACCAACACTGAAGCTTTCTTT

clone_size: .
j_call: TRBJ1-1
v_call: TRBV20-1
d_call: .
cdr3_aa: CSAAGLAELNTEAFF
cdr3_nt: TGCAGTGCTGCGGGACTAGCGGAATTAAACACTGAAGCTTTCTTT

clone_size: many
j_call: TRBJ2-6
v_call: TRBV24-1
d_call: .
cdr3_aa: CATSDPQGRSSGANVLTF
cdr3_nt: TGTGCCACCAGTGATCCCCAAGGACGAAGCTCTGGGGCCAACGTCCTGACTTTC

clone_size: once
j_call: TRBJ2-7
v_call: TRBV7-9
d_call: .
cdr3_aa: CASSNVLGNEQYF
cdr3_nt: TGTGCCAGCAGCAACGTCCTGGGGAACGAGCAGTACTTC

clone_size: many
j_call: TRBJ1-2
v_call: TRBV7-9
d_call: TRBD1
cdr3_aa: CASSLMGQNFYGYTF
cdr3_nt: TGTGCCAGCAGCTTAATGGGACAGAACTTCTATGGCTACACCTTC

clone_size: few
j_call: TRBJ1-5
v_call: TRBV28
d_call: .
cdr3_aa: CASRVFRVESNQPQHF
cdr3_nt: TGTGCCAGCAGAGTATTCAGGGTCGAAAGCAATCAGCCCCAGCATTTT

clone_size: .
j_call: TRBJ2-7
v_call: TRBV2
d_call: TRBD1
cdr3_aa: CASTRTGLTYEQYF
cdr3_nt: TGTGCCAGCACCCGGACAGGTTTGACCTACGAGCAGTACTTC

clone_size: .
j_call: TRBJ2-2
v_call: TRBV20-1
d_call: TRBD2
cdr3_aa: CSARGTSGSLVAGELFF
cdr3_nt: TGCAGTGCTAGGGGGACTAGCGGGAGTTTGGTAGCCGGGGAGCTGTTTTTT

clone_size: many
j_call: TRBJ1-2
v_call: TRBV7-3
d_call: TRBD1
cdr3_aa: CASSPQTGSNYGYTF
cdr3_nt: TGTGCCAGCAGTCCTCAGACAGGGTCCAACTATGGCTACACCTTC

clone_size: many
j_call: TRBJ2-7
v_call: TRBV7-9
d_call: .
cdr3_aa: CASSLDGTVTYEQYF
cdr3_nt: TGTGCCAGCAGCTTAGATGGGACGGTAACCTACGAGCAGTACTTC

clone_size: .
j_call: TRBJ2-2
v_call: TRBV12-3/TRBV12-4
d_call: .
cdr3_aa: CAGSLVTGELFF
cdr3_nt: TGTGCCGGCAGCTTGGTCACCGGGGAGCTGTTTTTT

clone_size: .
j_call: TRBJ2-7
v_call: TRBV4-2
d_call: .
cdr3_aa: CASSPRGLYEQYF
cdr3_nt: TGTGCCAGCAGCCCGCGGGGCCTCTACGAGCAGTACTTC

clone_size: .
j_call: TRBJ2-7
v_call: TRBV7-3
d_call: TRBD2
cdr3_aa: CASSVKINGLAGGRSYEQYF
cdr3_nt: TGTGCCAGCAGCGTCAAAATTAACGGACTAGCGGGAGGGAGATCCTACGAGCAGTACTTC

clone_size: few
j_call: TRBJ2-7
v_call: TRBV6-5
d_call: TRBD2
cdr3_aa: CASSALAGGSYEQYF
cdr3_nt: TGTGCCAGCAGTGCCCTAGCGGGAGGTTCCTACGAGCAGTACTTC

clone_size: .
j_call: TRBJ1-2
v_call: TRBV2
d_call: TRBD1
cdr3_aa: CASSEDRAYGYTF
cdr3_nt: TGTGCCAGCAGTGAGGACAGGGCCTATGGCTACACCTTC

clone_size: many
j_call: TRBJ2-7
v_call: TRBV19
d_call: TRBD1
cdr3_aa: CASSGSDRGVYEQYF
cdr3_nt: TGTGCCAGTAGTGGCTCAGACAGGGGGGTCTACGAGCAGTACTTC